These 20 T cell receptor beta chains originate from one sample sequenced in a study of OX40 agonist ivuxolimab in advanced cancers. TCRdb keeps only in-frame clones here, not all; method: immunoSEQ multiplex PCR. The sample yields tens of thousands of clones, about 85% seen once. The sample was CD4+ or CD8+ T cells sorted from blood, taken in a trial of the OX40 agonist ivuxolimab. Every receptor here comes from an adult with an advanced solid tumor such as melanoma, head and neck, liver or kidney cancer.

CDR3 DNA: TGTGCCAGCAGCTTTGACACGAGCTCCTACAATGAGCAGTTCTTC. It codes for CASSFDTSSYNEQFF. The J gene is TRBJ2-1, the V gene TRBV5-4; D uncertain. From germline, CDR1 is SGHNT and CDR2 YYREEE (reference sequence). The CDR3 is made up of 15 amino acids. V shed 2 bases and J shed 0 bases, with 9 bases lying between them.

This clone was picked up a small number of times. The chain combines TRBV21-1 with TRBJ1-1. TRBV21-1 is given as a pseudogene. This CDR3 has 14 residues. In DNA, the CDR3 is TGTGCCAGCAGCAGGGGGGGAGGCCCGGCGGAAGCTTTCTTT. Encoded protein: CASSRGGGPAEAFF.

The chain employs TRBV6-5 and TRBJ1-1, with a possible D match to TRBD1 (6 bases). CDR3 size: 14 residues. Germline V lookup: CDR1 MNHEY, CDR2 SVGAGI. V was cut by 5 bases and J by 3 bases, with 13 bases left in between. The CDR3 DNA follows: TGTGCCAGCAGTCCCGGGACAACTTACACTGAAGCTTTCTTT. It translates to CASSPGTTYTEAFF.

The chain is built from TRBV6-5 and TRBJ2-7; weak D call: TRBD2 (5 bases). V was trimmed by 8 bases and J by 3 bases, leaving 14 bases between them. CDR3 size: 13 residues. In germline, CDR1 is MNHEY, CDR2 SVGAGI. CDR3 residues: CASGLLADYEQYF. In DNA form, the CDR3 reads TGTGCCAGCGGACTTCTCGCAGACTACGAGCAGTACTTC.

The chain combines TRBV9 with TRBJ2-5; 7 bases match TRBD1. This CDR3 has 16 amino acids. V shed 3 bases and J 1 base; nucleotides not matched to a gene: 9. CDR1 SGDLS and CDR2 YYNGEE come from the germline V gene. CDR3 coding DNA: TGTGCCAGCAGCGCCCGACAGGGACCTCTCCAAGAGACCCAGTACTTC. Translating it yields CASSARQGPLQETQYF. Using reference TRBV9 and TRBJ2-5 for the parts outside the CDR3, the full variable domain is DSGVTQTPKHLITATGQRVTLRCSPRSGDLSVYWYQQSLDQGLQFLIQYYNGEERAKGNILERFSAQQFPDLHSELNLSSLELGDSALYFCASSARQGPLQETQYFGPGTRLLVL.

This clone turned up a few times. The V call is TRBV6-5, the J call TRBJ2-2; 8 nucleotides agree with TRBD1. The CDR3 covers 15 residues. J lost 4 bases, V lost 2 bases, and 3 bases had no gene match. Germline-derived CDR1 and CDR2 are MNHEY and SVGAGI. CDR3 sequence (DNA): TGTGCCAGCAGTTACGGACAGGGTGTCACCGGGGAGCTGTTTTTT. This codes for CASSYGQGVTGELFF.

This rearrangement joins TRBV6-4 to TRBJ2-1; a possible D gene is TRBD1 (5 bases). Deletions cut 1 base from V and 9 bases from J, with 13 bases between. CDR3 length equals 14 residues. CDR1 is MRHNA and CDR2 is SNTAGT in the germline V gene. CDR3 DNA sequence: TGTGCCAGCAGTGACTGGGCAGGGTTTACTGAGCAGTTCTTC. Translation: CASSDWAGFTEQFF.

This chain links TRBV7-3 with TRBJ2-7; 10 nucleotides match TRBD1. This CDR3 is built from 14 residues. J lost 7 bases, V lost 5 bases, and 8 bases had no gene match. The V gene's germline CDR1 is SGHTA and CDR2 FQGTGA. CDR3 region: CASSADRGAREQYF. CDR3 in DNA: TGTGCCAGCAGCGCGGACAGGGGGGCCCGGGAGCAGTACTTC.

The table lists this clone with a few counts. V is TRBV4-2 and J is TRBJ1-1, with D possibly matching TRBD1 (5 bases). The CDR3 is 15 amino acids. Germline V gene sequence: CDR1 LGHNA, CDR2 YNFKEQ. Trimming took 1 base from V and 0 from J, leaving 9 bases between them. The CDR3 spells CASSQGRGMNTEAFF. The CDR3 DNA reads TGTGCCAGCAGCCAAGGTAGGGGCATGAACACTGAAGCTTTCTTT.

This clone has just one count. This chain joins TRBV6-5 and TRBJ1-1, with a possible D match to TRBD1 (6 bases). CDR1 is MNHEY and CDR2 is SVGAGI in the germline V gene. The germline V and J ends were trimmed by 5 bases and 1 base, with 11 bases remaining between them. CDR3 size: 14 residues. As DNA, the CDR3 is TGTGCCAGCAGTATACAGGGCGGGAACACTGAAGCTTTCTTT. Amino acids: CASSIQGGNTEAFF.

The chain employs TRBV19 and TRBJ1-5; D unclear. Trimming stripped 6 bases from V and 4 bases from J, with 16 bases between. The CDR3 is 15 residues long. CDR1 is LNHDA, CDR2 SQIVND, per germline (reference sequence). The CDR3 loop reads CASRAFGGINQPQHF. CDR3 nucleotides: TGTGCCAGTAGAGCCTTCGGAGGGATTAATCAGCCCCAGCATTTT.

CDR3 residues: CASSTDYYDTQYF. In DNA, the CDR3 is TGTGCCAGTAGTACCGACTACTACGATACGCAGTATTTT. The V and J genes are TRBV19 and TRBJ2-3; D is possibly TRBD2 (5 bases). The V gene's germline CDR1 is LNHDA and CDR2 SQIVND (reference sequence). This CDR3 has 13 amino acids. Between the trimmed V and J ends, which lost 4 bases and 6 bases, there was a span of 11 bases.

The chain employs TRBV14 and TRBJ1-3; TRBD1 might be the D (6 bases). V was cut by 4 bases and J by 7 bases, with 11 bases left in between. CDR3 length: 13 residues. Germline assignment: CDR1 SGHDN and CDR2 FVKESK. The CDR3 loop is CASSRNRANTIYF. CDR3 nucleotide sequence: TGTGCCAGCAGCCGGAACAGGGCGAACACCATATATTTT.

The rearrangement links TRBV19 to TRBJ1-1; weak D call: TRBD1 (6 bases). CDR1 is LNHDA and CDR2 is SQIVND in the germline V gene (reference sequence). The CDR3 runs 14 residues. Trimming removed 3 bases at V and 5 bases at J, with 13 bases between. The CDR3 DNA reads TGTGCCAGTAGTATTGGGGGGGCCCCAACTGAAGCTTTCTTT. This gives the protein CASSIGGAPTEAFF.

Concerning this clone itself: Other DNA sequences of this sample code for an identical CDR3. The rearrangement joins TRBV5-1 to TRBJ2-5; either TRBD1 or TRBD2 may fit D (5 bases each). Germline CDR1 is SGHRS and CDR2 is YFSETQ. V was trimmed by 2 bases and J by 1 base, leaving 6 bases between them. The CDR3 length is 13 residues. The CDR3 DNA follows: TGCGCCAGCAGCTTTGGGGGCCAAGAGACCCAGTACTTC. Translated, it gives CASSFGGQETQYF. Using reference TRBV5-1 and TRBJ2-5 for the parts outside the CDR3, the full variable domain is KAGVTQTPRYLIKTRGQQVTLSCSPISGHRSVSWYQQTPGQGLQFLFEYFSETQRNKGNFPGRFSGRQFSNSRSEMNVSTLELGDSALYLCASSFGGQETQYFGPGTRLLVL.

Worth noting for this clone: Other DNA sequences from this sample encode an identical CDR3 as well. V usage is TRBV11-3 and J usage is TRBJ2-1; no definite D call. Germline CDR1 and CDR2: SGHNT and YENEEA. Deletions cut 1 base from V and 8 bases from J, with 12 bases between. The CDR3 loop spans 14 amino acids. The CDR3 is CASSLAGLPDEQFF. CDR3 nucleotide sequence: TGTGCCAGCAGCTTAGCGGGCCTCCCCGATGAGCAGTTCTTC.

The CDR3 coding sequence is TGCGCCAGCAGCTTGCCTTCTAATGAAAAACTGTTTTTT. Translated, it gives CASSLPSNEKLFF. The chain has TRBV5-1 and TRBJ1-4; no reliable D call. CDR3 length equals 13 residues. The ends were cut back, 1 base at V and 3 bases at J, with 4 bases in the middle. Germline CDR1 is SGHRS and CDR2 is YFSETQ.

CDR3 sequence (DNA): TGTGCCAGCAGTTCCGGGACAGCCCACGGTGACCAGTACTTC. Its protein is CASSSGTAHGDQYF. The rearrangement joins TRBV11-2 to TRBJ2-5; 7 bases are shared with TRBD1. The CDR3 has 14 residues. V dropped 6 bases and J dropped 10; count of bases not matched to a gene: 14. Germline assignment: CDR1 SGHAT and CDR2 FQNNGV.

J is TRBJ1-2 and V is TRBV19; 10 bases fit TRBD1. The CDR3 extends over 15 amino acids. The V segment lost 7 bases and the J segment 7 bases; nucleotides outside the gene matches: 12. Germline lookup yields CDR1 LNHDA and CDR2 SQIVND (reference sequence). This chain's CDR3 is CASTPDRGHFGGYTF. CDR3 bases: TGTGCCAGTACCCCCGACAGGGGGCATTTTGGTGGCTACACCTTC.

The genes are TRBV7-2 and TRBJ2-2; no definite D call. The CDR3 is made up of 14 amino acids. Looked up from germline, CDR1 is SGHTA and CDR2 is FQGNSA. Trimming shortened V by 2 bases and J by 3 bases, and 7 bases separated the two germline ends. The CDR3 bases are TGTGCCAGCAGCTTAATTCCGTACACCGGGGAGCTGTTTTTT. It codes for CASSLIPYTGELFF.